This paragraph covers one T cell receptor beta chain sequence. As yet, its antigen is unknown. The PCR was carried out with 60 Vbeta primers and 13 Jbeta primers. Method: immunoSEQ multiplex PCR; TCRdb's copy keeps in-frame clones and lacks some. The sample lists fewer than 130,000 clones; 80% to 85% were seen once. The data were taken from a study of cytomegalovirus exposure and HLA in healthy donors. The overall study: HLA-typed donors contributed around 85 million unique TCRs, which were held in an early data release.

V dropped 4 bases and J dropped 4; count of bases not matched to a gene: 4. This CDR3 is built from 13 residues. Germline lookup yields CDR1 MNHEY and CDR2 SVGAGI. Overall study results and limits: Several of the most significant clusters appeared linked to common viral pathogens, based on a later analysis. TRBV6-2, TRBV6-3 and other indistinguishable V segments were excluded. Some TCR beta chains (around 180 of them) were listed as cytomegalovirus-associated.

The sequenced sample was PBMCs. J is TRBJ2-7 and V is TRBV6-5; TRBD2 matches at 7 bases. This receptor was identified in an older woman in good health and CMV-seropositive. In DNA, the CDR3 is TGTGCCAGCAGTTCGGGGGGACCTTACGAGCAGTACTTC. The encoded protein is CASSSGGPYEQYF.